A single sample is the source of the 23 T cell receptor beta chains below, sequenced in a study of PD-1 blockade in classical Hodgkin lymphoma. Following autologous stem cell transplantation, relapse occurred in every patient, and exposure to brentuximab vedotin varied. Here immunoSEQ multiplex PCR was the method, and the copy in TCRdb shows in-frame clones only, minus some. The table has 10,000 to 15,000 clones, around 86% seen once. Source: peripheral blood mononuclear cells (PBMCs), taken at baseline. The receptors here all came from a human donor with classical Hodgkin lymphoma.

V gene TRBV6-6 combines with J gene TRBJ2-7; 12 nucleotides agree with TRBD1. This CDR3 spans 15 amino acids. CDR1 and CDR2 (germline): MNHNY, SVGAGI (reference sequence). V lost 6 bases, J lost 7 bases, and 10 bases stayed unmatched. CDR3 sequence (DNA): TGTGCCAGCAGGGAACCGGGACAGGGGGCGTGGGAGCAGTACTTC. Translating it yields CASREPGQGAWEQYF.

The V and J genes are TRBV19 and TRBJ1-5, with TRBD1 matching 10 bases. Trimming removed 5 bases from V and 0 bases from J; junction bases left unmatched: 10. The CDR3 is 18 amino acids. Germline CDR1 is LNHDA and CDR2 is SQIVND (reference sequence). The CDR3 DNA is TGTGCCAGTAGTTCCCCGGACAGGGGGGCAAATAGCAATCAGCCCCAGCATTTT. Translating it yields CASSSPDRGANSNQPQHF.

This sequence joins TRBV10-3 and TRBJ1-1; 8 nucleotides agree with TRBD1. The CDR3 loop spans 15 amino acids. Germline V gene lookup returns CDR1 ENHRY and CDR2 SYGVKD. J lost 0 bases, V lost 4 bases, and 4 bases had no gene match. The CDR3 region is CAISGAGGLNTEAFF. CDR3 nucleotides: TGTGCCATCAGTGGCGCAGGGGGCTTGAACACTGAAGCTTTCTTT.

The chain is built from TRBV6-1 and TRBJ2-3; 10 bases match TRBD2. The germline V gene encodes CDR1 MNHNS and CDR2 SASEGT. The CDR3 contains 17 residues. V dropped 3 bases and J dropped 0; count of bases not matched to a gene: 6. CDR3 sequence: CASSDRTSGTSTDTQYF. CDR3 in DNA: TGTGCCAGCAGTGACCGCACTAGCGGGACGAGCACAGATACGCAGTATTTT.

The rearrangement uses TRBV7-8 and TRBJ2-5; TRBD2 agrees at 9 bases. The J call may be in error: the DNA end matches TRBJ2-7 better. Germline CDR1 is SGHVS and CDR2 is FQNEAQ. This CDR3 is 14 amino acids long. The CDR3 region is CASSLATSGYEQYF. DNA for the CDR3: TGTGCCAGCAGCTTAGCTACTAGCGGGTACGAGCAGTACTTC.

The chain uses TRBV6-1 and TRBJ2-7; the D gene is possibly TRBD2 (6 bases). The CDR3 runs to 13 residues. Germline V lookup: CDR1 MNHNS, CDR2 SASEGT. V lost 5 bases, J lost 4 bases, and 12 bases lay in between. CDR3 loop: CASSWDSQYEQYF. As DNA, the CDR3 is TGTGCCAGCAGTTGGGACTCCCAATACGAGCAGTACTTC.

CDR3 sequence reads: CASFRDRVNEQFF. The CDR3 bases are TGTGCCAGCTTCCGGGACAGGGTAAATGAGCAGTTCTTC. The chain employs TRBV6-1 and TRBJ2-1; 9 bases fit TRBD1. The trim removed 8 bases at V and 7 bases at J, leaving 6 bases unmatched. The CDR3 is 13 residues long. The germline CDR1 and CDR2 sequences are MNHNS and SASEGT.

The rearrangement uses TRBV9 and TRBJ2-7; tentative D call: TRBD2 (5 bases). Germline-derived CDR1 and CDR2 are SGDLS and YYNGEE. With 0 bases removed from V and 1 base from J, the gap between germline ends came to 14 bases. The CDR3 extends over 16 amino acids. CDR3 region: CASSVGVGVLSYEQYF. CDR3 DNA sequence: TGTGCCAGCAGCGTAGGCGTGGGAGTTCTGTCCTACGAGCAGTACTTC. The full variable domain, its missing parts supplied by reference TRBV9 and TRBJ2-7, is DSGVTQTPKHLITATGQRVTLRCSPRSGDLSVYWYQQSLDQGLQFLIQYYNGEERAKGNILERFSAQQFPDLHSELNLSSLELGDSALYFCASSVGVGVLSYEQYFGPGTRLTVT.

V gene TRBV27 combines with J gene TRBJ1-1; 7 nucleotides agree with TRBD1. Germline assignment: CDR1 MNHEY and CDR2 SMNVEV (reference sequence). Trimming cost V 6 bases and J 5 bases; bases outside gene matches: 15. The CDR3 is made up of 16 amino acids. The CDR3 nucleotides read TGTGCCAGCAGCGTACGAGGGGGCAGGGGGTTGACTGAAGCTTTCTTT. Translation gives CASSVRGGRGLTEAFF.

This clone has only a few counts. The chain links TRBV27 to TRBJ1-5; D is unresolved. The CDR3 totals 16 residues. Germline lookup yields CDR1 MNHEY and CDR2 SMNVEV (reference sequence). V was trimmed by 0 bases and J by 7 bases, leaving 16 bases between them. CDR3: CASSLSGVGIWQPQHF. CDR3 in DNA: TGTGCCAGCAGTTTATCGGGAGTGGGGATTTGGCAGCCCCAGCATTTT.

This clone was counted a single time. The chain joins TRBV19 to TRBJ2-3; 7 bases are shared with TRBD2. Germline V gene data show CDR1 as LNHDA and CDR2 as SQIVND (reference sequence). The CDR3 sequence is 15 residues long. V dropped 5 bases and J dropped 3; count of bases not matched to a gene: 8. The CDR3 spells CASSHSPLATDTQYF. Written as DNA, the CDR3 is TGTGCCAGTAGTCATTCCCCACTAGCGACAGATACGCAGTATTTT.

The J gene is TRBJ2-1, the V gene TRBV28; TRBD1 matches 10 bases. V shed 6 bases and J 4 bases; nucleotides not matched to a gene: 6. Germline lookup yields CDR1 MDHEN and CDR2 SYDVKM. This CDR3 spans 15 amino acids. CDR3 in DNA: TGTGCCAGCAGCGGACAGGGGGTCGGGTACAATGAGCAGTTCTTC. Its protein is CASSGQGVGYNEQFF.

This chain joins TRBV4-1 and TRBJ2-7, with 7 bases identical to TRBD1. The trim removed 0 bases at V and 4 bases at J, leaving 6 bases unmatched. This CDR3 comprises 15 residues. CDR1 MGHRA and CDR2 YSYEKL come from the germline V gene. CDR3 bases: TGCGCCAGCAGCCAAGATCCGGGACAGCTTTACGAGCAGTACTTC. This encodes CASSQDPGQLYEQYF.

The V and J genes are TRBV6-1 and TRBJ2-1, with 8 positions matching TRBD1. The CDR3 runs 13 residues. Trimming removed 7 bases from V and 10 bases from J; junction bases left unmatched: 9. Germline V gene sequence: CDR1 MNHNS, CDR2 SASEGT. CDR3 in DNA: TGTGCCAGCACGGAATCAGGGGGCCGGGAGCAGTTCTTC. It translates to CASTESGGREQFF.

The rearrangement uses TRBV4-1 and TRBJ2-3; a weak D match, TRBD2 (5 bases). The CDR3 length is 14 residues. Germline V gives CDR1 MGHRA, CDR2 YSYEKL. The V gene lost 1 base and the J gene lost 3 bases, with 8 bases spanning the gap. CDR3 in amino acids: CASSQGETTDTQYF. Here the CDR3 DNA reads TGCGCCAGCAGCCAAGGGGAGACAACAGATACGCAGTATTTT.

The rearrangement links TRBV14 to TRBJ2-1; unclear D gene. Trimming left V 4 bases short and J 4 bases short, with 17 bases between. The CDR3 length is 16 residues. Germline V gene sequence: CDR1 SGHDN, CDR2 FVKESK. The CDR3 reads CASSPPSGQKYNEQFF. In nucleotides, the CDR3 is TGTGCCAGCAGCCCCCCCTCGGGCCAGAAATACAATGAGCAGTTCTTC.

This clone was detected once. V usage is TRBV6-1 and J usage is TRBJ1-1; D might be TRBD1 (6 bases). Looked up from germline, CDR1 is MNHNS and CDR2 is SASEGT. The CDR3 has 15 amino acids. Trimming stripped 5 bases from V and 1 base from J, with 14 bases between. CDR3 amino acids: CASSIQGDRNTEAFF. The CDR3 DNA reads as TGTGCCAGCAGTATACAGGGCGATAGGAACACTGAAGCTTTCTTT.

The chain uses TRBV6-1 and TRBJ1-2; D is unclear. CDR3 length equals 14 residues. With 8 bases removed from V and 4 bases from J, the gap between germline ends came to 17 bases. In germline, CDR1 is MNHNS, CDR2 SASEGT. The CDR3 sequence: CASRPSVSVYGYTF. The CDR3 DNA is TGTGCCAGCCGACCCTCAGTCAGCGTCTATGGCTACACCTTC.

The genes are TRBV6-1 and TRBJ1-2; unclear D gene. Trimming shortened V by 0 bases and J by 4 bases, and 9 bases separated the two germline ends. CDR3 size: 14 residues. Germline lookup yields CDR1 MNHNS and CDR2 SASEGT. DNA for the CDR3: TGTGCCAGCAGTGAAGCGCGATGGGGCTATGGCTACACCTTC. Translation: CASSEARWGYGYTF.

This sequence joins TRBV30 and TRBJ2-3; 7 positions match TRBD2. Per the germline V gene, CDR1 is GTSNPN and CDR2 is SVGIG (reference sequence). The ends lost 0 bases at V and 6 bases at J; junction bases unmatched: 15. This CDR3 is 17 amino acids long. The CDR3 loop is CAWSVGLVYLAGDTQYF. CDR3 bases: TGTGCCTGGAGTGTAGGTCTGGTCTACTTAGCGGGCGATACGCAGTATTTT. The full variable domain, with the rest looked up from reference TRBV30 and TRBJ2-3, is SQTIHQWPATLVQPVGSPLSLECTVEGTSNPNLYWYRQAAGRGLQLLFYSVGIGQISSEVPQNLSASRPQDRQFILSSKKLLLSDSGFYLCAWSVGLVYLAGDTQYFGPGTRLTVL.

The rearrangement links TRBV19 to TRBJ2-6; D is uncertain. This CDR3 comprises 16 residues. Deletions cut 9 bases from V and 0 bases from J, with 15 bases between. Germline-derived CDR1 and CDR2 are LNHDA and SQIVND (reference sequence). CDR3 DNA: TGTGCCAGCCATCGGCACAGCGACTCTGGGGCCAACGTCCTGACTTTC. Amino acids: CASHRHSDSGANVLTF.

This clone was observed a single time. The chain recombines TRBV7-9 with TRBJ2-1; 14 bases match TRBD2. The V gene's germline CDR1 is SEHNR and CDR2 FQNEAQ (reference sequence). With 6 bases clipped from V and 8 bases from J, the junction kept 9 bases outside the gene matches. The CDR3 spans 16 residues. The DNA for the CDR3 is TGTGCCAGCAGTCTACCGGGACTAGCGGGAGTTTATGAGCAGTTCTTC. This codes for CASSLPGLAGVYEQFF.

In its sample, this clone was seen a few times. The rearrangement links TRBV6-1 to TRBJ2-5, with TRBD1 matching 8 bases. The CDR3 is 14 amino acids. The V gene's germline CDR1 is MNHNS and CDR2 SASEGT. V shed 6 bases, J shed 3 bases, and the junction held 6 bases outside the gene matches. CDR3 nucleotide sequence: TGTGCCAGCAGATCAGGACAGGGTAAAGAGACCCAGTACTTC. It translates to CASRSGQGKETQYF.